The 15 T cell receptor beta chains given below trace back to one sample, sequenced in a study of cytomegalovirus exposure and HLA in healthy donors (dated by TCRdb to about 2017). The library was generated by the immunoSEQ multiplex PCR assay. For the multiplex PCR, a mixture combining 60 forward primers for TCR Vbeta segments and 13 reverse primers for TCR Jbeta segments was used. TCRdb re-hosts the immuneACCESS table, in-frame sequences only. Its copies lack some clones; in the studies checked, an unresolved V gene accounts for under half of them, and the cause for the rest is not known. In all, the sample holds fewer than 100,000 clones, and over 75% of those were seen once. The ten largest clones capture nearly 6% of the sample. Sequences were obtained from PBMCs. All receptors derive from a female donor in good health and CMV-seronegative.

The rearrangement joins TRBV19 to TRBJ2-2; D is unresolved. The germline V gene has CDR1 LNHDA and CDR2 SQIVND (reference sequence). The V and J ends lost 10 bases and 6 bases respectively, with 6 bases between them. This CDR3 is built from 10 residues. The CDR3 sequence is CANIPGELFF. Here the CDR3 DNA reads TGTGCCAATATTCCCGGGGAGCTGTTTTTT.

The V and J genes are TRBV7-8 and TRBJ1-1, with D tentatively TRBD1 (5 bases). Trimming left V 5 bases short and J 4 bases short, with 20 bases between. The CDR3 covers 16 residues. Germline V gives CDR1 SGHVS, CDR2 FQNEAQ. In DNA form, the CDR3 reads TGTGCCAGCAGCCTCGTTCGGGGGTCCCGAGGCACTGAAGCTTTCTTT. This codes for CASSLVRGSRGTEAFF.

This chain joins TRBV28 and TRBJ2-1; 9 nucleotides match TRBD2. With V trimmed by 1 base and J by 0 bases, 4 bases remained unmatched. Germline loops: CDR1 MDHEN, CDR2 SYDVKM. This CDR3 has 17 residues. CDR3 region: CASSLLLAGSSYNEQFF. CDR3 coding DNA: TGTGCCAGCAGTTTATTACTAGCGGGCAGCTCCTACAATGAGCAGTTCTTC.

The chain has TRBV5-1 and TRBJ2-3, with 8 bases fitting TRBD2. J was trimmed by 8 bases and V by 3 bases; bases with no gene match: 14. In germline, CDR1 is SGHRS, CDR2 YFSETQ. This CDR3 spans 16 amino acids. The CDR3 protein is CASSSGLGPPEVTQYF. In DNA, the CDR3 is TGCGCCAGCAGCTCGGGACTAGGCCCGCCTGAAGTTACGCAGTATTTT. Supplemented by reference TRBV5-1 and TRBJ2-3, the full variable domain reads KAGVTQTPRYLIKTRGQQVTLSCSPISGHRSVSWYQQTPGQGLQFLFEYFSETQRNKGNFPGRFSGRQFSNSRSEMNVSTLELGDSALYLCASSSGLGPPEVTQYFGPGTRLTVL.

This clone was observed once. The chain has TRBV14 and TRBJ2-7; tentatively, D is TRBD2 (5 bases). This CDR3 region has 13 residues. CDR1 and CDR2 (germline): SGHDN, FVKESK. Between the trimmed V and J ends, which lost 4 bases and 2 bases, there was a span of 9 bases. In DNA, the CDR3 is TGTGCCAGCAGCCCAGCGGTGGCCTACGAGCAGTACTTC. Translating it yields CASSPAVAYEQYF.

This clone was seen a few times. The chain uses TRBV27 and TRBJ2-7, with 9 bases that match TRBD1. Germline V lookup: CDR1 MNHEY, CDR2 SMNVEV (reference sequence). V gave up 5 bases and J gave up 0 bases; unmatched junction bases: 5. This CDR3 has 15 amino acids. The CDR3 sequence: CASSTSTGGSYEQYF. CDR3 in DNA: TGTGCCAGCAGTACCTCGACAGGGGGCTCCTACGAGCAGTACTTC.

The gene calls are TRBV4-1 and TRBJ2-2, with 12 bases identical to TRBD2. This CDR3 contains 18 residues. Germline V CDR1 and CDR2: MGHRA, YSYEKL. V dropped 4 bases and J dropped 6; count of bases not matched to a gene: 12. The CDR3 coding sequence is TGCGCCAGCAGCCTTGGAGGCCTAGCGGGAGGGCCCGCCGGGGAGCTGTTTTTT. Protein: CASSLGGLAGGPAGELFF.

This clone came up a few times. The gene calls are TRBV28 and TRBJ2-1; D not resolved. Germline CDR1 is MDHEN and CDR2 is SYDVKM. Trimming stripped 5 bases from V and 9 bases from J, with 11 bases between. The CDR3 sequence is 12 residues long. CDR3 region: CASSIRRGEQFF. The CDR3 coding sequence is TGTGCCAGCAGTATACGGCGAGGTGAGCAGTTCTTC. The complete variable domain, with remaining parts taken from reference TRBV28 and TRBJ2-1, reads DVKVTQSSRYLVKRTGEKVFLECVQDMDHENMFWYRQDPGLGLRLIYFSYDVKMKEKGDIPEGYSVSREKKERFSLILESASTNQTSMYLCASSIRRGEQFFGPGTRLTVL.

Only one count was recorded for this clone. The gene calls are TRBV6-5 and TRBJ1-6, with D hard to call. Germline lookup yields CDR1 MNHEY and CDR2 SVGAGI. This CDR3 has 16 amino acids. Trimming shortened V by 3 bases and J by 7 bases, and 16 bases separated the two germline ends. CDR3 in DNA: TGTGCCAGCAGTTATTTAGCGGGAATGGGCAATTCACCCCTCCACTTT. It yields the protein CASSYLAGMGNSPLHF.

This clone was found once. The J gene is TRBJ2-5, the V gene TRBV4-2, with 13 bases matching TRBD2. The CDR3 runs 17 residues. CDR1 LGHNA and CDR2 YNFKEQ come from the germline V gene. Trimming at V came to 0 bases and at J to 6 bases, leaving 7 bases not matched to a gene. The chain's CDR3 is CASSQEGLAGRRKTQYF. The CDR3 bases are TGTGCCAGCAGCCAAGAGGGACTAGCGGGGAGACGGAAGACCCAGTACTTC.

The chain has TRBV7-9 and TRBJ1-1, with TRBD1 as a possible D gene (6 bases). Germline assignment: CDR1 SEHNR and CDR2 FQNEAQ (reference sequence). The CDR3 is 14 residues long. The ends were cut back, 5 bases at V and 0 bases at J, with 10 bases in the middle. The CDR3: CASSPGVLNTEAFF. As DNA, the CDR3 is TGTGCCAGCAGCCCAGGGGTATTGAACACTGAAGCTTTCTTT.

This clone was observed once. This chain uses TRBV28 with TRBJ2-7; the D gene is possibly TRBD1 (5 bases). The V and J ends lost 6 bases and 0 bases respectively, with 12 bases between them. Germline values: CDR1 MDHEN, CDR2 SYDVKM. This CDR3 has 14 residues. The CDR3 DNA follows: TGTGCCAGCAGGACTCAGGGTTCCTCCTACGAGCAGTACTTC. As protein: CASRTQGSSYEQYF.

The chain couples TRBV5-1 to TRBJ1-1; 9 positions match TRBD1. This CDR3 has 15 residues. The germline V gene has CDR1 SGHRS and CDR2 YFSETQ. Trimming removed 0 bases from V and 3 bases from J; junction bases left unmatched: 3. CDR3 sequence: CASSLDGQGYTEAFF. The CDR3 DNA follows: TGCGCCAGCAGCTTGGACGGACAGGGGTACACTGAAGCTTTCTTT.

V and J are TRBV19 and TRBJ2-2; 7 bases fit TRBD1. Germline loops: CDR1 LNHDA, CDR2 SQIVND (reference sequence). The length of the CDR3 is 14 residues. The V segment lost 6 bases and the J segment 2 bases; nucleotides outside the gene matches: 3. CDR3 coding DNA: TGTGCCAGTAGATGGACAGGAAACACCGGGGAGCTGTTTTTT. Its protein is CASRWTGNTGELFF.

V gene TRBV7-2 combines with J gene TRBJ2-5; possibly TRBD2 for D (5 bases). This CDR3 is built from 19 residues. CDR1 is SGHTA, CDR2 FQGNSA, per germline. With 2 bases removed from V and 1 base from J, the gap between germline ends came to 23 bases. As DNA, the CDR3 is TGTGCCAGCAGCTTACGGATTGTGATTAGCGCGGGCACCCAAGAGACCCAGTACTTC. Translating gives CASSLRIVISAGTQETQYF.